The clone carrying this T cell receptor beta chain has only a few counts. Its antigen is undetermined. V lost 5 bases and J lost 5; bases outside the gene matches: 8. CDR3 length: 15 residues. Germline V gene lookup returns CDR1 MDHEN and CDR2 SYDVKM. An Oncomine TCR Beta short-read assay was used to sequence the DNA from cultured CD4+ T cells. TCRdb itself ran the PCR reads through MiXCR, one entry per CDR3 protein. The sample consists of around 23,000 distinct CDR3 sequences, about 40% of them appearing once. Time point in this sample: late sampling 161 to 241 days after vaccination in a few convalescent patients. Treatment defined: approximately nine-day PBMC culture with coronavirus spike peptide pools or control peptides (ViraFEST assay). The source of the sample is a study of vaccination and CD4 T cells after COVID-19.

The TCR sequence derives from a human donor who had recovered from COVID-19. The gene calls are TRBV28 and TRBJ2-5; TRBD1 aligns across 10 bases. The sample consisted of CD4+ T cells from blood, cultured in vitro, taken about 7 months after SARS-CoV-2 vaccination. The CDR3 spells CASSPRTGGWETQYF. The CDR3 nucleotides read TGTGCCAGCAGTCCACGGACAGGGGGTTGGGAGACCCAGTACTTC.